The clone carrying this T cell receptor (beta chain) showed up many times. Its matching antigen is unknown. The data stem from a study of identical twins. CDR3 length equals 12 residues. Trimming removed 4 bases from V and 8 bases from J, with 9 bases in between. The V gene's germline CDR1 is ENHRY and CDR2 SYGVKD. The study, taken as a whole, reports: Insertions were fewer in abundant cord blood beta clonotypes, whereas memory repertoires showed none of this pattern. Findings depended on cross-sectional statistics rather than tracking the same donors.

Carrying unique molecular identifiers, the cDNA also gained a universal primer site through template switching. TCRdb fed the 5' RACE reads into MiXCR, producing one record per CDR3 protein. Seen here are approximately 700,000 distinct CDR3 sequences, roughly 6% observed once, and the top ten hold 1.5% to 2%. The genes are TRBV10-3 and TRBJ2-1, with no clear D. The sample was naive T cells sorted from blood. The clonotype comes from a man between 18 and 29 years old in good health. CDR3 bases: TGTGCCATCAGTGTAAGTAGAGATGAGCAGTTCTTC. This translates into CAISVSRDEQFF.